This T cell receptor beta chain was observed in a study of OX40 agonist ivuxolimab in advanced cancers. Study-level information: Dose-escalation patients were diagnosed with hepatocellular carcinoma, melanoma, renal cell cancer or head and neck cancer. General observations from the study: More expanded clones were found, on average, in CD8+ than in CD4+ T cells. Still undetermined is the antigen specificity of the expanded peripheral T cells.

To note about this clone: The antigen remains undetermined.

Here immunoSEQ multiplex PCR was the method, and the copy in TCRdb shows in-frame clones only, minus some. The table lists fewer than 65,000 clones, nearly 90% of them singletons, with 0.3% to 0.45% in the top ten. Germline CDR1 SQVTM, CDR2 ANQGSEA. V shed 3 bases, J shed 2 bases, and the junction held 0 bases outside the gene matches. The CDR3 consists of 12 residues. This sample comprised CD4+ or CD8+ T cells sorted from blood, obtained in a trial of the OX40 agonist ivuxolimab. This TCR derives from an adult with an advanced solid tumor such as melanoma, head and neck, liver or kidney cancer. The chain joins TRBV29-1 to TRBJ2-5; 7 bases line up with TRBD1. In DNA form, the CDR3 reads TGCAGCGTTGACAGGGGGCAAGAGACCCAGTACTTC. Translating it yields CSVDRGQETQYF.